This section outlines one T cell receptor (beta chain) sequence together with its context. TCRdb keeps only in-frame clones here, not all; method: immunoSEQ multiplex PCR. The sample carries tens of thousands of clones, over 80% recorded once. The data originate from a study of PD-L1 blockade in urothelial cancer. Time point denoted: pretreatment peripheral blood. Patients yielded 1 to 8 samples each, pretreatment and on-treatment. With 7 bases removed from V and 0 bases from J, the gap between germline ends came to 18 bases. CDR1 is MNHEY and CDR2 is SMNVEV in the germline V gene (reference sequence). This CDR3 is 16 amino acids long.

The specimen was PBMCs, collected around atezolizumab (anti-PD-L1) treatment. The V and J genes are TRBV27 and TRBJ1-1, with D possibly matching TRBD1 (5 bases). The source is a man aged 35-49 years with urothelial cancer. The CDR3 DNA reads as TGTGCCAGCAACTGGGCGGGACGGCCCATGAACACTGAAGCTTTCTTT. This codes for CASNWAGRPMNTEAFF.